The 9 T cell receptor beta chains listed next were all sequenced from one sample in a study of Graves' ophthalmopathy and Graves' hyperthyroidism. RNA served as the template for amplifying TCR beta CDR3 regions. First-round RT-PCR employed HTBI primers, with a second-round multiplex PCR after it. TCRdb reprocessed the multiplex PCR reads via MiXCR and lists one record per CDR3 protein. The profile shows a few hundred thousand distinct CDR3 sequences, around 21% of them singletons. The source material was peripheral blood. These receptors all stem from a young woman with stable Graves' hyperthyroidism.

This clonotype was counted a few times. In nucleotides, the CDR3 is TGTGCCAGCAGTGTGGGGCAGGGGGTGAACACTGAAGCTTTCTTT. Amino acids: CASSVGQGVNTEAFF. This sequence joins TRBV12-3 or TRBV12-4 and TRBJ1-1; 7 bases agree with TRBD1. This CDR3 region has 15 residues. After removal of 5 bases from V and 0 bases from J, the junction contained 6 bases not matched to a gene.

This clonotype was observed at least ten times. The rearrangement links TRBV7-4 to TRBJ1-2; no clear D. Trimming shortened V by 4 bases and J by 7 bases, and 10 bases separated the two germline ends. CDR1 is SGHVT and CDR2 is SQSDAQ in the germline V gene. This CDR3 has 12 amino acids. CDR3 coding DNA: TGTGCCAGCAGCTCGGCCCATCGTGGCTACACCTTC. This gives the protein CASSSAHRGYTF.

This clonotype appeared a few times. The V gene is TRBV12-3 or TRBV12-4, the J gene TRBJ2-2; 11 positions agree with TRBD2. This CDR3 has 19 residues. J was trimmed by 8 bases and V by 3 bases; bases with no gene match: 17. Here the CDR3 DNA reads TGTGCCAGCAGTTTTGGGGGCTCGGGGCTAGCGGGAGGACGGGGGGAGCTGTTTTTT. Its protein is CASSFGGSGLAGGRGELFF.

This clonotype turned up a few times. In DNA form, the CDR3 reads TGCAGTGCTAGGGTGGTGATTCGTGGTTTAGGCGAGCAGTACTTC. Translated, it gives CSARVVIRGLGEQYF. V gene TRBV20-1 combines with J gene TRBJ2-7; D remains ambiguous. Germline CDR1 reads DFQATT; CDR2 reads SNEGSKA (reference sequence). Trimming took 3 bases from V and 6 from J, leaving 21 bases between them. The CDR3 spans 15 residues.

This clonotype came up many times. This chain joins TRBV7-2 and TRBJ2-7; D is possibly TRBD2 (6 bases). Per the germline V gene, CDR1 is SGHTA and CDR2 is FQGNSA. V was trimmed by 1 base and J by 5 bases, leaving 12 bases between them. The CDR3 covers 14 residues. CDR3 nucleotide sequence: TGTGCCAGCAGCTTAGGTGGAGGGCTAGACGAGCAGTACTTC. This translates into CASSLGGGLDEQYF.

This clonotype was observed many times. The chain is built from TRBV12-3 or TRBV12-4 and TRBJ1-1, with D possibly TRBD1 on 5 matching bases. V was shortened by 3 bases and J by 0 bases, with 8 bases between the two germline ends. The CDR3 sequence is 14 residues long. The DNA of the CDR3 is TGTGCCAGCAGTTTGGCGGGGGTGAACACTGAAGCTTTCTTT. This codes for CASSLAGVNTEAFF.

This clonotype was counted ten times or more. The chain has TRBV4-1 and TRBJ1-5; no clear D. Looked up from germline, CDR1 is MGHRA and CDR2 is YSYEKL. The V end was cut by 5 bases, the J end by 4 bases, with 12 bases between. The CDR3 sequence is 14 residues long. CDR3: CASSYGLKNQPQHF. The CDR3 DNA sequence: TGCGCCAGCAGCTACGGACTAAAAAATCAGCCCCAGCATTTT.

The J gene is TRBJ1-5, the V gene TRBV29-1; 7 nucleotides align to TRBD1. V was clipped by 6 bases and J by 7 bases; unmatched bases: 18. Germline CDR1 is SQVTM and CDR2 is ANQGSEA. This CDR3 is 16 amino acids long. The CDR3 nucleotides read TGCAGCGTCTTCTTAGGGGGCGCAGGGGGAGAACAGCCCCAGCATTTT. Protein sequence: CSVFLGGAGGEQPQHF.

This clonotype has a single count. The chain uses TRBV7-8 and TRBJ2-5; 11 bases agree with TRBD2. Looked up from germline, CDR1 is SGHVS and CDR2 is FQNEAQ. With 3 bases clipped from V and 7 bases from J, the junction kept 7 bases outside the gene matches. This CDR3 comprises 15 residues. CDR3 amino acids: CASSFPGLAEGTQYF. The DNA of the CDR3 is TGTGCCAGCAGCTTCCCGGGACTAGCGGAAGGGACCCAGTACTTC.